The 24 T cell receptor beta chains presented below share a single source sample, sequenced in a study of T cell clonality in common variable immunodeficiency. Their specific antigens are unknown. Libraries were prepared by immunoSEQ multiplex PCR; TCRdb keeps only in-frame clonotypes and omits some of them. This table holds 14,000 or so clones with no singletons; the top ten claim under 10%. Study-level results: Reportedly, TCR beta sequences from common variable immunodeficiency showed fewer deletions and N-nucleotide insertions.

Sequenced sample: peripheral blood mononuclear cells. The origin of the receptors is a human donor with common variable immunodeficiency.

A few counts support this clone. The read finishes 3 residues shy of the CDR3 end, and the germline J gene is used to complete it. The chain has TRBV7-6 and TRBJ2-5; 8 bases align to TRBD2. Trimming removed 5 bases from V and 3 bases from J; junction bases left unmatched: 5. CDR3 size: 14 residues. Germline values: CDR1 SGHVS, CDR2 FNYEAQ. CDR3 bases read: TGTGCCAGCAGCATCCGGGGGGGGGAAGAGACC. Translation: CASSIRGGEET. In full, the CDR3 reads CASSIRGGEETQYF.

This clone was observed a handful of times. The read ends 3 residues shy of where the CDR3 ends; the end is completed using the germline J gene. V and J are TRBV7-2 and TRBJ1-6, with D possibly TRBD1 on 6 matching bases. CDR3 size: 14 residues. The germline V gene has CDR1 SGHTA and CDR2 FQGNSA. V lost 3 bases, J lost 8 bases, and 11 bases lay in between. CDR3 DNA, as far as it was read: TGTGCCAGCAGCTTCGCAGGGGATTATTCACCC. Protein sequence: CASSFAGDYSP. The CDR3 in full is CASSFAGDYSPLHF.

Points on this clone: From the germline J gene comes the end of the CDR3, since the read stops 3 residues before it. The V gene is TRBV7-9, the J gene TRBJ2-4; 7 nucleotides agree with TRBD1. With 4 bases clipped from V and 0 bases from J, the junction kept 3 bases outside the gene matches. This CDR3 has 15 residues. Germline V gene lookup returns CDR1 SEHNR and CDR2 FQNEAQ (reference sequence). The CDR3 here is CASSWGQLAKNIQYF. Incomplete CDR3 DNA: TGTGCCAGCAGCTGGGGACAGCTAGCCAAAAACATT. Together with reference TRBV7-9 and TRBJ2-4, the CDR3 gives the full variable domain: DTGVSQNPRHKITKRGQNVTFRCDPISEHNRLYWYRQTLGQGPEFLTYFQNEAQLEKSRLLSDRFSAERPKGSFSTLEIQRTEQGDSAMYLCASSWGQLAKNIQYFGAGTRLSVL.

Comments on this clone: The CDR3 end is not reached by the read, which stops 3 residues before it; the germline J gene fills it in. The chain couples TRBV20-1 to TRBJ2-3, with D maybe TRBD2 (5 bases). CDR1 is DFQATT and CDR2 is SNEGSKA in the germline V gene (reference sequence). Trimming cost V 2 bases and J 6 bases, with 15 bases left between them. CDR3 length equals 14 residues. The DNA read from the CDR3 is TGCAGTGCTAGAACCCCCTACGGGGATGATACG. Amino acid sequence: CSARTPYGDDT. The complete CDR3 reads CSARTPYGDDTQYF.

As to this clone: The missing CDR3 end, 3 residues past where the read stops, is filled in from the germline J gene. The genes are TRBV5-1 and TRBJ2-5; 9 bases are a match to TRBD2. Trimming removed 5 bases from V and 2 bases from J; junction bases left unmatched: 7. CDR3 length: 15 residues. Germline CDR1 and CDR2: SGHRS and YFSETQ. The part of the CDR3 DNA that was read is TGCGCCAGCAGGCCGCAGCGGGGGGTTCAAGAGACC. Protein: CASRPQRGVQET. The whole CDR3 sequence is CASRPQRGVQETQYF.

In its sample, this clone was seen a few times. The read ends 3 residues early relative to the CDR3; the germline J gene fills the gap. This chain joins TRBV7-9 and TRBJ2-7; D call uncertain. Per the germline V gene, CDR1 is SEHNR and CDR2 is FQNEAQ (reference sequence). Trimming shortened V by 1 base and J by 4 bases, and 14 bases separated the two germline ends. The CDR3 extends over 15 amino acids. Incomplete CDR3 DNA: TGTGCCAGCAGCTTAGAGTTGGTCGGTCGGTACGAG. It encodes CASSLELVGRYE. The complete CDR3 sequence is CASSLELVGRYEQYF.

Note on this clone: From the germline J gene comes the end of the CDR3, since the read stops 3 residues before it. The V and J genes are TRBV18 and TRBJ1-5; a possible D gene is TRBD1 (5 bases). The V gene's germline CDR1 is KGHSH and CDR2 LQKENI. Trimming pared 3 bases from V and 5 bases from J, leaving 8 bases between. The CDR3 has 13 residues. The CDR3 bases that were read are TGTGCCAGCTCACCCCTGACAGATCAGCCC. It is translated as CASSPLTDQP. The whole CDR3 reads CASSPLTDQPQHF.

In regard to this clone: The read falls 3 residues short of the CDR3 end, and the missing part is taken from the germline J gene. The rearrangement uses TRBV6-2 or TRBV6-3 and TRBJ2-6, with D possibly being TRBD1 (6 bases). The ends were cut back, 6 bases at V and 0 bases at J, with 15 bases in the middle. The CDR3 runs 17 residues. CDR1 and CDR2 from the germline V gene are MNHEY and SVGEGT. Partial CDR3 DNA: TGTGCCAGCAGATGGTCTACAGGGAACTCTGGGGCCAACGTC. It yields the protein CASRWSTGNSGANV. The full CDR3 protein reads CASRWSTGNSGANVLTF.

This clone turned up a few times. The CDR3 goes on 3 residues after the read ends, and that part is filled in from the germline J gene. J is TRBJ1-1 and V is TRBV18; 8 bases agree with TRBD1. The germline V gene has CDR1 KGHSH and CDR2 LQKENI. The CDR3 has 12 amino acids. Partial CDR3 DNA: TGTGCCAGCTCACCAAGGACAGGGGAA. Its translation: CASSPRTGE. The full CDR3 sequence reads CASSPRTGEAFF.

To note about this clone: The read is 3 residues too short to cover the CDR3 end, so that end is filled in from the germline J gene. The chain carries TRBV7-9 and TRBJ2-7; the match to TRBD1 covers 10 bases. The junction had 7 bases not matched to a gene; V was cut back by 5 bases and J by 3 bases. The CDR3 length is 15 residues. Germline loops: CDR1 SEHNR, CDR2 FQNEAQ (reference sequence). The chain's CDR3 is CASSHRDRGFYEQYF. The sequenced CDR3 bases are TGTGCCAGCAGCCATCGGGACAGGGGTTTCTACGAG.

There are a few counts of this clone. The read ends 3 residues shy of where the CDR3 ends; the end is completed using the germline J gene. The chain couples TRBV18 to TRBJ2-1; TRBD2 is a possible D gene (7 bases). The V end lost 5 bases, the J end lost 1 base, and 15 bases lay between the germline ends. This CDR3 spans 16 amino acids. Germline V gene lookup returns CDR1 KGHSH and CDR2 LQKENI. The CDR3 protein is CASSWGGGNSYNEQFF. The sequenced part of the CDR3 DNA is TGTGCCAGCTCATGGGGAGGGGGTAATTCCTACAATGAG.

As regards this clone: The read gets to within 3 residues of the CDR3 end, and the germline J gene fills in the rest. The rearrangement joins TRBV7-9 to TRBJ1-3; unclear D gene. V was shortened by 6 bases and J by 4 bases, with 13 bases between the two germline ends. The CDR3 loop spans 14 amino acids. Germline values: CDR1 SEHNR, CDR2 FQNEAQ (reference sequence). Incomplete CDR3 DNA: TGTGCCAGCAGTCCCGCGGAGTTGGGAAACACC. Translated, it gives CASSPAELGNT. In full, the CDR3 reads CASSPAELGNTIYF. The variable domain in full, completed from reference TRBV7-9 and TRBJ1-3, reads DTGVSQNPRHKITKRGQNVTFRCDPISEHNRLYWYRQTLGQGPEFLTYFQNEAQLEKSRLLSDRFSAERPKGSFSTLEIQRTEQGDSAMYLCASSPAELGNTIYFGEGSWLTVV.

This clone was seen more than once but under ten times. The read terminates 3 residues ahead of where the CDR3 ends, so the germline J gene completes it. This rearrangement joins TRBV19 to TRBJ1-4, with TRBD1 matching 7 bases. The germline gives CDR1 LNHDA, CDR2 SQIVND (reference sequence). V lost 4 bases to trimming and J lost 8 bases; unmatched junction nucleotides: 10. This CDR3 has 15 residues. The sequenced CDR3 bases are TGTGCCAGTAGTACCTTAAACAGGGGATTGGAAAAA. Translation: CASSTLNRGLEK. The full CDR3 reads CASSTLNRGLEKLFF.

This clone was detected a few times. The read is 3 residues too short to cover the CDR3 end, so that end is filled in from the germline J gene. This chain connects TRBV29-1 to TRBJ2-7, with 9 bases matching TRBD1. J lost 3 bases, V lost 2 bases, and 5 bases had no gene match. The CDR3 contains 14 residues. CDR1 and CDR2 from the germline V gene are SQVTM and ANQGSEA. The CDR3 DNA, read in part, is TGCAGCGTTGAAAAGGGACAGGGTTACTACGAG. It encodes CSVEKGQGYYE. The whole CDR3 sequence reads CSVEKGQGYYEQYF.

With regard to this clone: From the germline J gene comes the end of the CDR3, since the read stops 3 residues before it. V and J are TRBV19 and TRBJ1-1; TRBD1 matches 9 bases. The V segment lost 6 bases and the J segment 1 base; nucleotides outside the gene matches: 9. Germline CDR1 is LNHDA and CDR2 is SQIVND (reference sequence). The CDR3 covers 16 residues. The CDR3 reads CASSRLAGQGNTEAFF. The CDR3 bases that were read are TGTGCCAGTAGCCGACTCGCGGGACAGGGGAACACTGAA.

In the case of this clone: The read comes to an end 3 residues before the CDR3 does, leaving the germline J gene to fill in the end. The chain joins TRBV7-9 to TRBJ2-7, with 7 positions matching TRBD1. The CDR3 spans 15 residues. V shed 4 bases, J shed 2 bases, and the junction held 8 bases outside the gene matches. Germline CDR1 reads SEHNR; CDR2 reads FQNEAQ (reference sequence). The CDR3 protein is CASSSPGTDPYEQYF. CDR3 DNA, as far as it was read: TGTGCCAGCAGCTCGCCGGGGACAGACCCCTACGAG.

Comments on this clone: The sequence runs out 3 residues before the end of the CDR3; the remainder is reconstructed from the germline J gene. The rearrangement joins TRBV18 to TRBJ2-2, with D possibly being TRBD1 (5 bases). Germline V gene data show CDR1 as KGHSH and CDR2 as LQKENI. The CDR3 totals 13 residues. Trimming removed 6 bases from V and 3 bases from J, with 8 bases in between. The CDR3 sequence is CASSLQDTGELFF. The sequenced part of the CDR3 DNA is TGTGCCAGCTCCCTACAGGACACCGGGGAG.

On this clone itself: The CDR3 extends 3 residues past the end of the read, so its final part is completed from the germline J gene. The J gene is TRBJ1-2, the V gene TRBV19; TRBD1 agrees at 7 bases. The CDR3 has 13 amino acids. CDR1 and CDR2 from the germline V gene are LNHDA and SQIVND (reference sequence). The junction had 7 bases not matched to a gene; V was cut back by 8 bases and J by 4 bases. CDR3 DNA, as far as it was read: TGTGCCAGTGTGGACAGGAGATCCTATGGC. It translates to CASVDRRSYG. The CDR3 as a whole reads CASVDRRSYGYTF.

This clone was recorded a few times. The read falls 3 residues short of the CDR3 end, and the missing part is taken from the germline J gene. The chain employs TRBV7-9 and TRBJ2-1; 13 nucleotides agree with TRBD2. J lost 8 bases, V lost 5 bases, and 6 bases had no gene match. The CDR3 extends over 15 amino acids. Germline assignment: CDR1 SEHNR and CDR2 FQNEAQ (reference sequence). This CDR3 is CASSAGLAGSHEQFF. CDR3 DNA, as far as it was read: TGTGCCAGCAGCGCGGGACTAGCGGGGAGCCATGAG.

On this clone itself: Read sequence stops 3 residues before the CDR3 end, and the germline J gene provides the missing end. The chain is built from TRBV7-6 and TRBJ2-3; D not certain. V lost 1 base and J 8 bases, leaving 10 bases between the germline ends. The CDR3 length is 13 residues. Germline-derived CDR1 and CDR2 are SGHVS and FNYEAQ. The CDR3 here is CASSLELSPTQYF. The DNA read from the CDR3 is TGTGCCAGCAGCTTAGAGCTTAGCCCTACG.

This clone was recorded a few times. The sequence runs out 3 residues before the end of the CDR3; the remainder is reconstructed from the germline J gene. V is TRBV19 and J is TRBJ2-5, with TRBD2 as a possible D gene (6 bases). Trimming stripped 0 bases from V and 5 bases from J, with 10 bases between. The CDR3 extends over 14 amino acids. CDR1 and CDR2 from the germline V gene are LNHDA and SQIVND (reference sequence). CDR3 in amino acids: CASSIDAGTETQYF. The CDR3 bases that were read are TGTGCCAGTAGTATAGATGCGGGGACCGAGACC. The full variable domain, rest sourced from reference TRBV19 and TRBJ2-5, is DGGITQSPKYLFRKEGQNVTLSCEQNLNHDAMYWYRQDPGQGLRLIYYSQIVNDFQKGDIAEGYSVSREKKESFPLTVTSAQKNPTAFYLCASSIDAGTETQYFGPGTRLLVL.

Remarks on this clone: The read terminates 3 residues before the CDR3 end, so the remaining end is supplied by the germline J gene. The chain carries TRBV19 and TRBJ2-7, with D possibly TRBD1 on 6 matching bases. This CDR3 has 13 amino acids. V was cut by 5 bases and J by 6 bases, with 14 bases left in between. Per germline, CDR1 LNHDA and CDR2 SQIVND (reference sequence). Partial CDR3 DNA: TGTGCCAGTAGTTTATGGACAGAGGGCGAG. This gives the protein CASSLWTEGE. In full, the CDR3 is CASSLWTEGEQYF.

This clone appeared a few times. CDR3 amino acids: CAWRQGNTEAFF. The sequenced part of the CDR3 DNA is TGTGCCTGGAGGCAGGGAAACACTGAA. This chain connects TRBV30 to TRBJ1-1, with a weak D call TRBD1 (5 bases). The DNA ends 3 residues before the CDR3 does, and the rest of the CDR3 is filled in from the germline J gene. This CDR3 spans 12 amino acids. Germline assignment: CDR1 GTSNPN and CDR2 SVGIG (reference sequence). V was cut by 3 bases and J by 2 bases, with 7 bases left in between.

As for this clone: The read finishes 3 residues shy of the CDR3 end, and the germline J gene is used to complete it. This chain links TRBV6-2 or TRBV6-3 with TRBJ2-7; 14 positions agree with TRBD2. The CDR3 consists of 17 residues. V dropped 5 bases and J dropped 0; count of bases not matched to a gene: 6. Germline V gene data show CDR1 as MNHEY and CDR2 as SVGEGT. The part of the CDR3 DNA that was read is TGTGCCAGCAGTCCCGGGACTAGCGGGGGCTACTCCTACGAG. Translating gives CASSPGTSGGYSYE. The whole CDR3 region reads CASSPGTSGGYSYEQYF.